Below, 20 T cell receptor beta chains from the same sample are listed, as sequenced in a study of T cells in Graves' hyperthyroidism and ophthalmopathy. TCR beta CDR3 region amplification was performed from RNA transcripts. Primed by the HTBI set, a first-round RT-PCR was run on the TCR CDR3. TCRdb used MiXCR to reprocess the multiplex PCR reads, holding one entry per CDR3 protein. The profile shows under 550,000 distinct CDR3 sequences, 20% of them singletons. Input material: blood. These receptors all stem from a man between 40 and 49 years old with Graves' ophthalmopathy.

This clonotype was recorded at least ten times. The chain is built from TRBV27 and TRBJ2-5, with TRBD2 identical over 14 bases. After removal of 5 bases from V and 5 bases from J, the junction contained 7 bases not matched to a gene. This CDR3 is 16 amino acids long. Looked up from germline, CDR1 is MNHEY and CDR2 is SMNVEV (reference sequence). CDR3 protein: CASSTWTSGRSETQYF. For the CDR3, the DNA is TGTGCCAGCAGTACTTGGACTAGCGGGAGGAGCGAGACCCAGTACTTC.

The CDR3 DNA follows: TGCGCCAGCAGCCCACGACTAGCGGGGGTAAACACAGATACGCAGTATTTT. This gives the protein CASSPRLAGVNTDTQYF. The V call is TRBV5-1, the J call TRBJ2-3, with 12 bases fitting TRBD2. The CDR3 has 17 amino acids. V lost 4 bases to trimming and J lost 2 bases; unmatched junction nucleotides: 8. Per germline, CDR1 SGHRS and CDR2 YFSETQ.

This clonotype was detected only a few times. The chain is built from TRBV30 and TRBJ2-7, with D possibly matching TRBD1 (6 bases). V was pared by 4 bases and J by 2 bases, with 12 bases between. The CDR3 runs 13 residues. The germline gives CDR1 GTSNPN, CDR2 SVGIG (reference sequence). CDR3 DNA sequence: TGTGCCTGGACCCCACAGGGAGCCTACGAGCAGTACTTC. Translated, it gives CAWTPQGAYEQYF.

Ten or more counts support this clonotype. The gene calls are TRBV3-1 and TRBJ1-5; 10 nucleotides match TRBD1. Germline V gene data show CDR1 as LGHDT and CDR2 as YNNKEL (reference sequence). The J segment lost 6 bases and the V segment lost 3 bases, leaving 5 bases of the junction unmatched. The length of the CDR3 is 15 residues. The CDR3 DNA reads as TGTGCCAGCAGCCAGGCCGGGACAGGGGTTCAGCCCCAGCATTTT. It codes for CASSQAGTGVQPQHF. Together with reference TRBV3-1 and TRBJ1-5, the CDR3 gives the full variable domain: DTAVSQTPKYLVTQMGNDKSIKCEQNLGHDTMYWYKQDSKKFLKIMFSYNNKELIINETVPNRFSPKSPDKAHLNLHINSLELGDSAVYFCASSQAGTGVQPQHFGDGTRLSIL.

J is TRBJ2-2 and V is TRBV9; D not resolved. The V gene's germline CDR1 is SGDLS and CDR2 YYNGEE. The V end lost 2 bases, the J end lost 6 bases, and 11 bases lay between the germline ends. This CDR3 has 14 residues. The chain's CDR3 is CASSVFRSAGELFF. Written as DNA, the CDR3 is TGTGCCAGCAGCGTCTTCAGATCCGCCGGGGAGCTGTTTTTT.

This clonotype was detected a few times. This chain links TRBV6-2 or TRBV6-3 with TRBJ2-1, with 10 bases identical to TRBD2. Germline V CDR1 and CDR2: MNHEY, SVGEGT. The CDR3 has 16 amino acids. After removal of 2 bases from V and 3 bases from J, the junction contained 4 bases not matched to a gene. The CDR3 coding sequence is TGTGCCAGCAGTTACGGGAGCGGGAGGGTCTACAATGAGCAGTTCTTC. Translated, it gives CASSYGSGRVYNEQFF.

This clonotype was detected a few times. The V and J genes are TRBV10-3 and TRBJ2-1, with TRBD2 matching over 10 bases. Germline V lookup: CDR1 ENHRY, CDR2 SYGVKD. The V and J ends lost 4 bases and 9 bases, in that order; junction bases with no gene match: 15. The CDR3 extends over 17 amino acids. This chain's CDR3 is CAISGSLAGANAGEQFF. In DNA, the CDR3 is TGTGCCATCAGTGGGAGTCTAGCGGGAGCCAACGCGGGTGAGCAGTTCTTC.

CDR3 loop: CASSRTGNNEKLFF. CDR3 in DNA: TGCGCCAGCAGCCGTACAGGGAATAATGAAAAACTGTTTTTT. This rearrangement joins TRBV5-1 to TRBJ1-4, with a weak D call TRBD1 (6 bases). V was clipped by 4 bases and J by 4 bases, with 11 bases between them. The CDR3 contains 14 residues. Germline CDR1 is SGHRS and CDR2 is YFSETQ.

This chain uses TRBV20-1 with TRBJ1-6; D is possibly TRBD1 (5 bases). Trimming pared 8 bases from V and 0 bases from J, leaving 20 bases between. Germline lookup yields CDR1 DFQATT and CDR2 SNEGSKA (reference sequence). The CDR3 totals 17 residues. CDR3 nucleotide sequence: TGCAGTCGCACAAAGACAGACACGAGCTCCTATAATTCACCCCTCCACTTT. Amino acid sequence: CSRTKTDTSSYNSPLHF.

The chain employs TRBV6-4 and TRBJ2-1; TRBD1 matches 10 bases. Unmatched junction bases numbered 10, after V lost 1 base and J lost 13 bases. The CDR3 is 15 residues long. Germline lookup yields CDR1 MRHNA and CDR2 SNTAGT. Written as DNA, the CDR3 is TGTGCCAGCAGTGACTTTTCCCGGGACAGGGGAGAACAGTTCTTC. Its protein product is CASSDFSRDRGEQFF.

This clonotype was counted only a few times. The CDR3 DNA reads TGTGCCAGCAGCCCCCTAGCGGGTCCGGCGTACTTC. Translated: CASSPLAGPAYF. The chain links TRBV3-1 to TRBJ2-5, with 8 bases that match TRBD2. The germline V gene encodes CDR1 LGHDT and CDR2 YNNKEL (reference sequence). After removal of 4 bases from V and 13 bases from J, the junction contained 8 bases not matched to a gene. The CDR3 has 12 amino acids.

The chain uses TRBV7-9 and TRBJ1-2, with unresolved D. V lost 2 bases and J 1 base, leaving 5 bases between the germline ends. This CDR3 spans 13 amino acids. The germline CDR1 and CDR2 sequences are SEHNR and FQNEAQ (reference sequence). CDR3 sequence reads: CASSLSHNYGYTF. CDR3 sequence (DNA): TGTGCCAGCAGCTTATCTCATAACTATGGCTACACCTTC.

The chain links TRBV7-9 to TRBJ1-1; weak D call: TRBD1 (5 bases). V lost 5 bases, J lost 5 bases, and 9 bases lay in between. The CDR3 length is 12 residues. Germline values: CDR1 SEHNR, CDR2 FQNEAQ (reference sequence). CDR3 amino acids: CASSRTITEAFF. The CDR3 DNA is TGTGCCAGCAGCCGGACAATAACTGAAGCTTTCTTT.

This chain links TRBV20-1 with TRBJ1-1, with no clear D. Germline V gene data show CDR1 as DFQATT and CDR2 as SNEGSKA (reference sequence). The CDR3 totals 15 residues. The V and J ends lost 6 bases and 4 bases respectively, with 21 bases between them. The CDR3 DNA reads TGCAGTGCCCCCCCGGGTAGCTCCTCAGGCACTGAAGCTTTCTTT. Amino acids: CSAPPGSSSGTEAFF.

The V and J genes are TRBV20-1 and TRBJ2-7; D is perhaps TRBD2 (5 bases). This CDR3 spans 16 amino acids. Trimming shortened V by 6 bases and J by 0 bases, and 21 bases separated the two germline ends. CDR1 DFQATT and CDR2 SNEGSKA come from the germline V gene (reference sequence). CDR3 protein: CSATPALRGSSYEQYF. The CDR3 nucleotides read TGCAGTGCCACCCCCGCGCTCCGGGGAAGCTCCTACGAGCAGTACTTC.

This clonotype came up a few times. J is TRBJ1-1 and V is TRBV27, with 8 bases lining up with TRBD1. In germline, CDR1 is MNHEY, CDR2 SMNVEV (reference sequence). The J segment lost 1 base and the V segment lost 7 bases, leaving 2 bases of the junction unmatched. CDR3 length: 13 amino acids. The CDR3 spells CASTGGANTEAFF. In DNA form, the CDR3 reads TGTGCCAGCACAGGGGGCGCGAACACTGAAGCTTTCTTT.

This clonotype was observed many times. The chain has TRBV27 and TRBJ2-1, with 7 nucleotides matching TRBD1. This CDR3 has 15 amino acids. CDR1 and CDR2 from the germline V gene are MNHEY and SMNVEV (reference sequence). V was clipped by 4 bases and J by 9 bases; unmatched bases: 12. The CDR3 is CASSSIDRARGEQFF. The CDR3 bases are TGTGCCAGCAGTTCCATCGACAGGGCGCGTGGTGAGCAGTTCTTC.

This chain links TRBV19 with TRBJ1-5; D is unclear. The CDR3 sequence is 12 residues long. Trimming removed 9 bases at V and 2 bases at J, with 8 bases between. Germline values: CDR1 LNHDA, CDR2 SQIVND (reference sequence). CDR3 amino acids: CASRIGNQPQHF. In DNA, the CDR3 is TGTGCCAGCCGGATCGGCAATCAGCCCCAGCATTTT.

V is TRBV4-3 and J is TRBJ2-5; tentatively, D is TRBD2 (7 bases). CDR3 size: 17 residues. Per the germline V gene, CDR1 is LGHNA and CDR2 is YSLEER. V gave up 0 bases and J gave up 4 bases, with 18 bases separating them. The CDR3 reads CASSQEGGGRGGETQYF. DNA of the CDR3: TGCGCCAGCAGCCAAGAGGGGGGCGGGAGAGGGGGAGAGACCCAGTACTTC.

This clonotype was seen a few times. V gene TRBV5-1 combines with J gene TRBJ2-5; D possibly corresponds to TRBD2 (6 bases). This CDR3 region has 16 residues. V was trimmed by 4 bases and J by 4 bases, leaving 20 bases between them. The V gene's germline CDR1 is SGHRS and CDR2 YFSETQ. CDR3 nucleotide sequence: TGCGCCAGCAGCCCTTTCCTACGGGGGTCAGGAGAGACCCAGTACTTC. Translated: CASSPFLRGSGETQYF.